The clone carrying this T cell receptor (beta chain) came up once. The antigen is not known. Indicated treatment: oral pan-JAK inhibitor, 5-10 mg twice daily. This sample is part of a study of CD8+ T cells in alopecia areata. As for the study in general: Severity was scored as percentage of affected scalp area in treated patients. Study results and caveats: In scalp and blood during tofacitinib, many expanded lesional clones persisted. One nonresponder makes the tie between baseline CD8+ expansion and response uncertain. Whereas mice showed it more clearly, TCR sharing across patients was murkier, possibly because of HLA.

This CDR3 comprises 12 residues. Per germline, CDR1 SGHRS and CDR2 YFSETQ. Deletions cut 0 bases from V and 10 bases from J, with 10 bases between. Extracted RNA was reverse transcribed into cDNA, the sequencing template. Produced via immunoSEQ multiplex PCR; TCRdb's table is partial and in-frame only. The sample consists of roughly 190,000 clones, approximately 61% of them appearing once. The sample here was CD4+ T cells sorted from blood, taken at week 24, from a patient treated with tofacitinib. The rearrangement links TRBV5-1 to TRBJ1-2; possibly TRBD1 for D (5 bases). This sequence was found in a human donor with alopecia areata. In nucleotides, the CDR3 is TGCGCCAGCAGCTTGGCTCGGGACTTCTACACCTTC. Translating it yields CASSLARDFYTF.